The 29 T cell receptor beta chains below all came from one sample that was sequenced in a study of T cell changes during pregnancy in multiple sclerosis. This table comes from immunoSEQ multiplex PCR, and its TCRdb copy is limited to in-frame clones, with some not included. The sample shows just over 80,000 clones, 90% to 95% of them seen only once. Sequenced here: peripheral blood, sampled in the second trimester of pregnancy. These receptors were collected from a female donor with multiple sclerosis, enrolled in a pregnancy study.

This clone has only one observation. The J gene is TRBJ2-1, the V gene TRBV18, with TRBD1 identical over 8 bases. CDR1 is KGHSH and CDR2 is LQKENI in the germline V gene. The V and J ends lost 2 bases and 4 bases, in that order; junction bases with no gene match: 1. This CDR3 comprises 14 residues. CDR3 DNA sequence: TGTGCCAGCTCACCAAGGACAGGGTACAATGAGCAGTTCTTC. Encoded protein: CASSPRTGYNEQFF.

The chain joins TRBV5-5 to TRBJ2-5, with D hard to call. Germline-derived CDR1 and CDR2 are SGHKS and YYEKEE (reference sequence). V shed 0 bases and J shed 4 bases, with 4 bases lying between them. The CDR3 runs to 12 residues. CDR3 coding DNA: TGTGCCAGCAGCTTGGTAGCAGAGACCCAGTACTTC. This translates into CASSLVAETQYF.

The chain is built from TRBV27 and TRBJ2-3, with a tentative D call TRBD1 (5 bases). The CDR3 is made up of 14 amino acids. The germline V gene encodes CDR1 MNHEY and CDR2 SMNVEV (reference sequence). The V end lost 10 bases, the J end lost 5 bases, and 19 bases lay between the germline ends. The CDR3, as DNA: TGTGCCACTGGAAGGGGCTTAGCTAGAGATACGCAGTATTTT. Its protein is CATGRGLARDTQYF.

The CDR3 sequence is CASSPTELAGTSPQETQYF. The CDR3 DNA follows: TGTGCCAGCAGCCCAACGGAGCTAGCGGGAACCAGTCCCCAAGAGACCCAGTACTTC. This chain uses TRBV7-8 with TRBJ2-5; 9 nucleotides agree with TRBD2. V was clipped by 5 bases and J by 1 base; unmatched bases: 17. This CDR3 has 19 residues. Germline loops: CDR1 SGHVS, CDR2 FQNEAQ.

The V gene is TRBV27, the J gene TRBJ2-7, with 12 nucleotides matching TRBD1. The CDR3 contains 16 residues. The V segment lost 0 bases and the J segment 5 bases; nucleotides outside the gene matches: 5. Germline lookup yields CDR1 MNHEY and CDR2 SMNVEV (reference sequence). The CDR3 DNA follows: TGTGCCAGCAGTTTATCGAAGGGGACAGGGGGCGACGAGCAGTACTTC. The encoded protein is CASSLSKGTGGDEQYF.

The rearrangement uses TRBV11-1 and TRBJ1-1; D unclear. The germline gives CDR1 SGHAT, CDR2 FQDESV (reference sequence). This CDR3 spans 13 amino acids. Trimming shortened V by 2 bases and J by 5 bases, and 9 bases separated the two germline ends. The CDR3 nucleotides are TGTGCCAGCAGCTTAAGCGGTCAAACTGAAGCTTTCTTT. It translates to CASSLSGQTEAFF. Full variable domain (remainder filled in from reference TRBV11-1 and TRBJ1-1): EAEVAQSPRYKITEKSQAVAFWCDPISGHATLYWYRQILGQGPELLVQFQDESVVDDSQLPKDRFSAERLKGVDSTLKIQPAELGDSAMYLCASSLSGQTEAFFGQGTRLTVV.

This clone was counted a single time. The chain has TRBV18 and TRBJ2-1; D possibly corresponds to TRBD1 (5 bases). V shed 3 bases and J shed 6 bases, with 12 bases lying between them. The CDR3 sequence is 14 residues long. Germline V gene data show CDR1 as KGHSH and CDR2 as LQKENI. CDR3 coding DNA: TGTGCCAGCTCACCGCCCACACAGGTCAATGAGCAGTTCTTC. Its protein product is CASSPPTQVNEQFF.

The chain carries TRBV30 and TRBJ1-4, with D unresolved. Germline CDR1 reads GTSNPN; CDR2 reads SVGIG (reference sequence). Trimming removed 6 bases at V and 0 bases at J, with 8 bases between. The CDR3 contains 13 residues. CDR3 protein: CACKLTTNEKLFF. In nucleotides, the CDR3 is TGTGCCTGTAAGCTTACAACTAATGAAAAACTGTTTTTT.

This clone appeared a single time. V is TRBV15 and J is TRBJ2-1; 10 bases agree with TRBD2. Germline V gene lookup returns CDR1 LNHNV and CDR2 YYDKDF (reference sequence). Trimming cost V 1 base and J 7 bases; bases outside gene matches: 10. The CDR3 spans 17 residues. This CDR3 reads CATSRGETSGFENEQFF. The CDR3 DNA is TGTGCCACCAGCAGAGGGGAGACTAGCGGGTTCGAAAATGAGCAGTTCTTC.

This CDR3 reads CASSPELASSYEQYF. The CDR3 DNA sequence: TGCGCCAGCAGCCCTGAACTAGCTTCCTCCTACGAGCAGTACTTC. The chain has TRBV5-1 and TRBJ2-7; D perhaps matches TRBD2 (6 bases). Germline CDR1 SGHRS, CDR2 YFSETQ. Trimming took 4 bases from V and 0 from J, leaving 14 bases between them. The CDR3 spans 15 residues.

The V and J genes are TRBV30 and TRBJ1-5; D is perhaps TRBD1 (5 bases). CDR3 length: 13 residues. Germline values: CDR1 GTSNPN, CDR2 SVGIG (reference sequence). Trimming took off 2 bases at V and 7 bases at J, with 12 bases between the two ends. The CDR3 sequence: CAWSPGREQPQHF. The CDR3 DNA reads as TGTGCCTGGAGTCCAGGGAGGGAACAGCCCCAGCATTTT.

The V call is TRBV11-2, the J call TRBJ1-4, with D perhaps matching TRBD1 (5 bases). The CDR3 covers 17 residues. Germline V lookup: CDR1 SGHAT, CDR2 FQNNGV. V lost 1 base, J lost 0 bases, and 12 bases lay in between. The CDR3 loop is CASSLGGDTATNEKLFF. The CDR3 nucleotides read TGTGCCAGCAGCTTAGGGGGGGATACAGCAACTAATGAAAAACTGTTTTTT.

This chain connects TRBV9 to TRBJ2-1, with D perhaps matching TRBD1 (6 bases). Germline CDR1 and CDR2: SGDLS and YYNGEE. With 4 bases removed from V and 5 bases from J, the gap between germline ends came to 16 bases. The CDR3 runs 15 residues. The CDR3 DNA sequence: TGTGCCAGCAGCCCCAGTGACAGGTGGGACAATGAGCAGTTCTTC. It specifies CASSPSDRWDNEQFF.

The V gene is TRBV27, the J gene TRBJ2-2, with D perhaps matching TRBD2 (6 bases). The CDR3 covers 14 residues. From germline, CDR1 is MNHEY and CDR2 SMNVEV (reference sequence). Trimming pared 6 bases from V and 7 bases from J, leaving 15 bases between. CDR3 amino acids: CASSFLRGFGELFF. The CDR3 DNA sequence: TGTGCCAGCAGCTTCCTTCGGGGGTTCGGGGAGCTGTTTTTT.

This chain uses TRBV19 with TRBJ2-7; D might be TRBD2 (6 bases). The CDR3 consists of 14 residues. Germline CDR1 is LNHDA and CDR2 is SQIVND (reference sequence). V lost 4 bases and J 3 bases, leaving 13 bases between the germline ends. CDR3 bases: TGTGCCAGTAGTACCGGGACTGGGGACTACGAGCAGTACTTC. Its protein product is CASSTGTGDYEQYF.

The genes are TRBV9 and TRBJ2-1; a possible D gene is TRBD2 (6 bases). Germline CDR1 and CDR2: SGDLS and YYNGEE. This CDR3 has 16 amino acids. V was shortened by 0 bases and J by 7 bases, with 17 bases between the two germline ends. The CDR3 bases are TGTGCCAGCAGCGTAGGAGACTTGGGCGGGGTGAATGAGCAGTTCTTC. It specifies CASSVGDLGGVNEQFF.

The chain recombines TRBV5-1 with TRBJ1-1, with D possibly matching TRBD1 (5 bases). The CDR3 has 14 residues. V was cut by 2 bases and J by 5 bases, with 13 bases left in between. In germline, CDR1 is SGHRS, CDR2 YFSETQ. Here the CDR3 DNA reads TGCGCCAGCAGCTTCGGGGGTGGATGGACTGAAGCTTTCTTT. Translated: CASSFGGGWTEAFF.

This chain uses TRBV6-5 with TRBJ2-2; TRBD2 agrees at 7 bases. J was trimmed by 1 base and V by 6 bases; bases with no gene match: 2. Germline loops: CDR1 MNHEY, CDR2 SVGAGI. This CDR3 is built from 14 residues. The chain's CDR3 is CASRGGLNTGELFF. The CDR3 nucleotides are TGTGCCAGCAGGGGAGGGTTGAACACCGGGGAGCTGTTTTTT.

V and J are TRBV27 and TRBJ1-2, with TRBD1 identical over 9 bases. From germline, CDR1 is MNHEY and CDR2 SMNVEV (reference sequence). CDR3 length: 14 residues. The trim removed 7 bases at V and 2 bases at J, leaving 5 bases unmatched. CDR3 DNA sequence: TGTGCCAGCAACTCGGGGACAGGGAACTATGGCTACACCTTC. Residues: CASNSGTGNYGYTF.

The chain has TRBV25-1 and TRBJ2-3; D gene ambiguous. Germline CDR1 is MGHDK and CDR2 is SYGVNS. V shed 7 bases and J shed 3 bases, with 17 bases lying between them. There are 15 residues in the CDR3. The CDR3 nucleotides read TGTGCCAGCACCCCATCGAAGACAAAGACAGATACGCAGTATTTT. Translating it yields CASTPSKTKTDTQYF.

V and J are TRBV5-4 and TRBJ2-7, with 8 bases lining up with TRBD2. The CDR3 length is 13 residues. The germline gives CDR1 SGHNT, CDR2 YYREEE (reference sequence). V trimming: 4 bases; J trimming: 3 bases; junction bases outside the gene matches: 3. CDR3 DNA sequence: TGTGCCAGCAGCCCCCGGGGGGGCTACGAGCAGTACTTC. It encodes CASSPRGGYEQYF.

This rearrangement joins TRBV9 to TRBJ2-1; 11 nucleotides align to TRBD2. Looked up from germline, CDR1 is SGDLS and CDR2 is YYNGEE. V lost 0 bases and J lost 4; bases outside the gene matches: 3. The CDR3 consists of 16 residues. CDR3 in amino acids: CASSVGGTSGYNEQFF. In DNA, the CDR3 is TGTGCCAGCAGCGTAGGCGGGACTAGCGGATACAATGAGCAGTTCTTC. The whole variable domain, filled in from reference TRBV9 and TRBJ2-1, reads DSGVTQTPKHLITATGQRVTLRCSPRSGDLSVYWYQQSLDQGLQFLIQYYNGEERAKGNILERFSAQQFPDLHSELNLSSLELGDSALYFCASSVGGTSGYNEQFFGPGTRLTVL.

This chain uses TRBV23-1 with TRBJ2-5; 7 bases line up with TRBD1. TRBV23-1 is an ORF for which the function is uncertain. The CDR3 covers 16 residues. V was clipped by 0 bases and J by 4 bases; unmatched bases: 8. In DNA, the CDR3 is TGCGCCAGCAGTCAATCGCTCACAGGGGCTAGAGAGACCCAGTACTTC. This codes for CASSQSLTGARETQYF.

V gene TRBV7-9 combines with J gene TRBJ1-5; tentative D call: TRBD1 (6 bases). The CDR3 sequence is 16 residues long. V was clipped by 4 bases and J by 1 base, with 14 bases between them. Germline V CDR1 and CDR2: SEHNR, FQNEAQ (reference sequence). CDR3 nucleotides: TGTGCCAGCAGCTACACAGGGAATCCGAGCAATCAGCCCCAGCATTTT. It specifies CASSYTGNPSNQPQHF.

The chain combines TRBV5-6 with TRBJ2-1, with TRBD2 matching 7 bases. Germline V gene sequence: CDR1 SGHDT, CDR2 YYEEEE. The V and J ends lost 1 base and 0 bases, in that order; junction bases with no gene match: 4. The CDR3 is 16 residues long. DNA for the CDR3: TGTGCCAGCAGCTTGACCGGACTAGTCTCCTACAATGAGCAGTTCTTC. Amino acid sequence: CASSLTGLVSYNEQFF.

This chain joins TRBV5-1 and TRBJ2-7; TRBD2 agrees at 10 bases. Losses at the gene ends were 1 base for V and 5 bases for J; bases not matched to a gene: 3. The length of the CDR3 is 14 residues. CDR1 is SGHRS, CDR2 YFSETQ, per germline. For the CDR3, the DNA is TGCGCCAGCAGCTTGCTAGCGGGAGCCCACGAGCAGTACTTC. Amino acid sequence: CASSLLAGAHEQYF. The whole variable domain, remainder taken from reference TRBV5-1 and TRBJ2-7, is KAGVTQTPRYLIKTRGQQVTLSCSPISGHRSVSWYQQTPGQGLQFLFEYFSETQRNKGNFPGRFSGRQFSNSRSEMNVSTLELGDSALYLCASSLLAGAHEQYFGPGTRLTVT.

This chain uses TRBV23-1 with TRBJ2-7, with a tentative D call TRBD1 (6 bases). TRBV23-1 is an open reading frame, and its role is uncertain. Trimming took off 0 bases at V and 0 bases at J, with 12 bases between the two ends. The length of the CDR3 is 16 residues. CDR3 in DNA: TGCGCCAGCAGTCAATCGACCGGGACAAACTCCTACGAGCAGTACTTC. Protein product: CASSQSTGTNSYEQYF.

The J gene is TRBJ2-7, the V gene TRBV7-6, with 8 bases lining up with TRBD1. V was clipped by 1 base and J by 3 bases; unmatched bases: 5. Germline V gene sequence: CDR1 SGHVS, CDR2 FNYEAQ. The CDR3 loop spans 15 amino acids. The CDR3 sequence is CASSLDRDRSYEQYF. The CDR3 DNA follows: TGTGCCAGCAGCTTAGACCGGGACAGGAGCTACGAGCAGTACTTC.

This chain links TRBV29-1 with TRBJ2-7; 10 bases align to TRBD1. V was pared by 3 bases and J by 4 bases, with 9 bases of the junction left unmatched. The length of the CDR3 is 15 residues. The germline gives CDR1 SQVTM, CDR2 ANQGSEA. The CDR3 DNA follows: TGCAGCGTTGACCGATACGACAGGGGGCAGTACGAGCAGTACTTC. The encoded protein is CSVDRYDRGQYEQYF.